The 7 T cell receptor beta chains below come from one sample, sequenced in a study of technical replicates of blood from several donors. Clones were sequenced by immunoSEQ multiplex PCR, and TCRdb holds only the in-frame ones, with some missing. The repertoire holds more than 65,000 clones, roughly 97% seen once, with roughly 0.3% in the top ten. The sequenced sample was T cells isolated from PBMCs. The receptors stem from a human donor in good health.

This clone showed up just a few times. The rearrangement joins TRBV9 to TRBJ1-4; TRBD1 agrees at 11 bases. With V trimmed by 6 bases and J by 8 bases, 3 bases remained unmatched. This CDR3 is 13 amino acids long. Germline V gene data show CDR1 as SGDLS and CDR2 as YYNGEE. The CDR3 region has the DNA TGTGCCAGCACGGGACAGGGGGAGGAAAAACTGTTTTTT. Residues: CASTGQGEEKLFF.

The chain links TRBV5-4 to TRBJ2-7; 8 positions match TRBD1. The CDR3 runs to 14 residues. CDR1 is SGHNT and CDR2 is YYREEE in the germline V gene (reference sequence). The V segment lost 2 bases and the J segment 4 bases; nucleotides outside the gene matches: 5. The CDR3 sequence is CASSLRQGRYEQYF. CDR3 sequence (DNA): TGTGCCAGCAGCTTACGACAGGGGCGGTACGAGCAGTACTTC. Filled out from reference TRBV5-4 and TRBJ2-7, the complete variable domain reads ETGVTQSPTHLIKTRGQQVTLRCSSQSGHNTVSWYQQALGQGPQFIFQYYREEENGRGNFPPRFSGLQFPNYSSELNVNALELDDSALYLCASSLRQGRYEQYFGPGTRLTVT.

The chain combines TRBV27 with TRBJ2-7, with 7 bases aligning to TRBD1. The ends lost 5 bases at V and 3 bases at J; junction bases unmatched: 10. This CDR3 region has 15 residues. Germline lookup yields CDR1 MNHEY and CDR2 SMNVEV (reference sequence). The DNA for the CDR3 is TGTGCCAGCAGTGTGACCGGGACAGCAAACTACGAGCAGTACTTC. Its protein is CASSVTGTANYEQYF.

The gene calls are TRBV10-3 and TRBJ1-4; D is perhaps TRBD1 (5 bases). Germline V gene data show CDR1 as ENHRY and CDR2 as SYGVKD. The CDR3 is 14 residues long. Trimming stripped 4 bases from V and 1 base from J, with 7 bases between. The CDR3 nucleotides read TGTGCCATCAGTGCGGGGGGAACTAATGAAAAACTGTTTTTT. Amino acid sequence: CAISAGGTNEKLFF.

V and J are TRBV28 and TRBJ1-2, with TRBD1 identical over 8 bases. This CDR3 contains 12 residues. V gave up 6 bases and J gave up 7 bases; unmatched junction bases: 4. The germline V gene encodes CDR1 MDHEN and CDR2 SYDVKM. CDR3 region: CASSHDRGGYTF. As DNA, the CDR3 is TGTGCCAGCAGCCATGACAGGGGTGGCTACACCTTC.

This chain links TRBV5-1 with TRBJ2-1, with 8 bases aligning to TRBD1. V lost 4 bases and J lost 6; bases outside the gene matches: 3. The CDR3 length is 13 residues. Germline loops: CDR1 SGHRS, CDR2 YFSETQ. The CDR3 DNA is TGCGCCAGCAGCACGGACAGGGTCAATGAGCAGTTCTTC. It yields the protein CASSTDRVNEQFF. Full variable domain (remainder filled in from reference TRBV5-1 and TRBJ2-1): KAGVTQTPRYLIKTRGQQVTLSCSPISGHRSVSWYQQTPGQGLQFLFEYFSETQRNKGNFPGRFSGRQFSNSRSEMNVSTLELGDSALYLCASSTDRVNEQFFGPGTRLTVL.

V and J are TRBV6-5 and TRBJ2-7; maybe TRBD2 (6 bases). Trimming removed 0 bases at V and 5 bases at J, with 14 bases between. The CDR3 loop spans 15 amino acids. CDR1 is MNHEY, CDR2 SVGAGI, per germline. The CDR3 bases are TGTGCCAGCAGTTACTCGACTAGGAAGGGCCACGAGCAGTACTTC. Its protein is CASSYSTRKGHEQYF.